The T cell receptor beta chain under discussion was sequenced for a study of blood T cells in healthy people across ages. About the study: In model experiments, template switching was able to capture about one barcoded beta molecule for every two T cells that were present.

The authors ran a second PCR of roughly 6 to 12 cycles using a sample-barcoded 5' primer and a J-beta primer mix. One entry per CDR3 protein, called by TCRdb with MiXCR from the 5' RACE reads. The sample consists of approximately 1.5 million distinct CDR3 sequences, 34% of them appearing once. Points from the study as a whole: The recorded TCR beta diversity per million T cells decreased in a roughly linear manner with age.

As regards this clonotype: Its matching antigen is unknown. An end of the junction does not agree with germline; a read error may underlie this.

Germline values: CDR1 SGHAT, CDR2 FQNNGV. The CDR3 covers 14 residues. Sequencing input: blood. The sequence derives from a woman in her 30s in good health. This chain connects TRBV11-2 to TRBJ2-1; 12 bases are a match to TRBD2. CDR3 sequence reads: CANSRPASGRDQFF. The CDR3 bases are TGTGCCAACAGCCGACCAGCTAGCGGGAGGGATCAGTTCTTC.